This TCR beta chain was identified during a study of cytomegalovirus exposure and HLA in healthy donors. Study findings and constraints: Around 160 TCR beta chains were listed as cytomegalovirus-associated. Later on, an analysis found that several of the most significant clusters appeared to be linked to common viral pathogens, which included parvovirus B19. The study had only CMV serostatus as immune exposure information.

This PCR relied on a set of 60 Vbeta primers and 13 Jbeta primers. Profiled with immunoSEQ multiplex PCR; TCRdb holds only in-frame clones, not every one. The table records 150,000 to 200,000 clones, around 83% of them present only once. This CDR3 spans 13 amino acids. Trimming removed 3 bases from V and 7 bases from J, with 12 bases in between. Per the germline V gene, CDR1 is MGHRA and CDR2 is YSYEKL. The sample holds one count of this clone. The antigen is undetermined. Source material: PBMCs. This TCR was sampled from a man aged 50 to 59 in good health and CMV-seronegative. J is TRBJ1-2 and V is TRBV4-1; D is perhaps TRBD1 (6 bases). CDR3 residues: CASSHQGLAGYTF. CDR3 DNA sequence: TGCGCCAGCAGCCATCAGGGGCTGGCTGGCTACACCTTC.